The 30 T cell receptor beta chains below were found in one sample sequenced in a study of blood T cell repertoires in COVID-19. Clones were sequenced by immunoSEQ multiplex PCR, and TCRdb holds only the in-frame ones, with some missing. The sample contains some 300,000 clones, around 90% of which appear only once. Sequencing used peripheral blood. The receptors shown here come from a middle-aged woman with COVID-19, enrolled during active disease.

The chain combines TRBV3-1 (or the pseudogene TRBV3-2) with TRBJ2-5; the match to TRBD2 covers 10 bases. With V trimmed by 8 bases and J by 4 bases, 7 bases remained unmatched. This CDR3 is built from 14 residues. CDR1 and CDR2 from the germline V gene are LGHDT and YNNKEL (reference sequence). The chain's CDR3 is CASGLAGVGETQYF. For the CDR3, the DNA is TGTGCCAGCGGGCTAGCGGGAGTGGGAGAGACCCAGTACTTC.

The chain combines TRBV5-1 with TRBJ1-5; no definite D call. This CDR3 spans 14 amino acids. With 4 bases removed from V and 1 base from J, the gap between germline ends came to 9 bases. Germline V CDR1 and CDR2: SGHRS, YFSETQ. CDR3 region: CASSLSGSNQPQHF. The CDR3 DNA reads TGCGCCAGCAGCCTCTCGGGGAGCAATCAGCCCCAGCATTTT.

As DNA, the CDR3 is TGTGCCAGCACTGCCCTGAGGCTGGGAAACACCATATATTTT. Translated: CASTALRLGNTIYF. The V call is TRBV13, the J call TRBJ1-3; D gene ambiguous. CDR1 is PRHDT and CDR2 is FYEKMQ in the germline V gene (reference sequence). This CDR3 contains 14 residues. Deletions cut 7 bases from V and 4 bases from J, with 14 bases between.

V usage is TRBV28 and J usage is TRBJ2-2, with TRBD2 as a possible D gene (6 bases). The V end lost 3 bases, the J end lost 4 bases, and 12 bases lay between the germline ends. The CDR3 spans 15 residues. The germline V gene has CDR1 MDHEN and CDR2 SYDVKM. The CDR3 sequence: CASSLGGRSTGELFF. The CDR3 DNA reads TGTGCCAGCAGTTTGGGGGGTCGCAGCACCGGGGAGCTGTTTTTT.

The CDR3 reads CASSLQGGTEAFF. The CDR3 bases are TGTGCCAGCAGTTTACAGGGGGGCACTGAAGCTTTCTTT. The rearrangement uses TRBV28 and TRBJ1-1; 7 positions agree with TRBD1. CDR3 length: 13 amino acids. Germline V CDR1 and CDR2: MDHEN, SYDVKM. With 2 bases clipped from V and 4 bases from J, the junction kept 1 base outside the gene matches.

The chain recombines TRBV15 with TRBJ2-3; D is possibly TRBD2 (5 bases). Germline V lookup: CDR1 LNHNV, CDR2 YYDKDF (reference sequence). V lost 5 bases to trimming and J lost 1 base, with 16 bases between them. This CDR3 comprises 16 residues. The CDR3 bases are TGTGCCACCAGCTCCCCATCCCGGGATGGCACAGATACGCAGTATTTT. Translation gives CATSSPSRDGTDTQYF.

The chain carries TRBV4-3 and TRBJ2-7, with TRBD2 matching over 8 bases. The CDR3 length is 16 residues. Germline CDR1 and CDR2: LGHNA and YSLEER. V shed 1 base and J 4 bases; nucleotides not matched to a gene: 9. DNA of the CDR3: TGCGCCAGCAGCCAAGGTTCGGGAGGGCCGGTATACGAGCAGTACTTC. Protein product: CASSQGSGGPVYEQYF.

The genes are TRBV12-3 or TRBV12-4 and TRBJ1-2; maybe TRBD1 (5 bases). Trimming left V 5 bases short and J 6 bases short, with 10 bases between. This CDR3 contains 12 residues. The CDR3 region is CASSTPGNGYTF. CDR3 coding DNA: TGTGCCAGCAGTACCCCAGGGAATGGCTACACCTTC.

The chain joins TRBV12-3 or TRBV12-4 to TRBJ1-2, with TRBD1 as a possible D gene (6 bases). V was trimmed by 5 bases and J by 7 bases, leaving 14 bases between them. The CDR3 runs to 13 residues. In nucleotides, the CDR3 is TGTGCCAGCAGTGCAGGGGTTCCGGCTGGCTACACCTTC. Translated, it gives CASSAGVPAGYTF.

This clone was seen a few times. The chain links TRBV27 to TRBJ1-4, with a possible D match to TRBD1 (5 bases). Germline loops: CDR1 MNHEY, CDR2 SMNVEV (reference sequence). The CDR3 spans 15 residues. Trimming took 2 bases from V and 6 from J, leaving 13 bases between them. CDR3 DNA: TGTGCCAGCAGTTTAGAGGGAGGGGACCATGAAAAACTGTTTTTT. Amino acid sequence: CASSLEGGDHEKLFF. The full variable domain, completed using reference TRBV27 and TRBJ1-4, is EAQVTQNPRYLITVTGKKLTVTCSQNMNHEYMSWYRQDPGLGLRQIYYSMNVEVTDKGDVPEGYKVSRKEKRNFPLILESPSPNQTSLYFCASSLEGGDHEKLFFGSGTQLSVL.

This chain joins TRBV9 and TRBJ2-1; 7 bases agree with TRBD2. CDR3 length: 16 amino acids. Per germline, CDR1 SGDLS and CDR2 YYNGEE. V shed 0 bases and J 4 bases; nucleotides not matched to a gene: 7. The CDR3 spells CASSVVLRGVYNEQFF. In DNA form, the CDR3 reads TGTGCCAGCAGCGTAGTTCTACGGGGGGTATACAATGAGCAGTTCTTC.

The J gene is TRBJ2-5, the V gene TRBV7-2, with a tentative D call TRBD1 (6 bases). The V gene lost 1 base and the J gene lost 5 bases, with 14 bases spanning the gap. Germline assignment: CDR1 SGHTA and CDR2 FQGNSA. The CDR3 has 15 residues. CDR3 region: CASSLGGGPRETQYF. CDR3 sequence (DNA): TGTGCCAGCAGCTTAGGTGGGGGCCCCCGGGAGACCCAGTACTTC. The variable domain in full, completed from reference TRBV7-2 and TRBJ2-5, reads GAGVSQSPSNKVTEKGKDVELRCDPISGHTALYWYRQSLGQGLEFLIYFQGNSAPDKSGLPSDRFSAERTGGSVSTLTIQRTQQEDSAVYLCASSLGGGPRETQYFGPGTRLLVL.

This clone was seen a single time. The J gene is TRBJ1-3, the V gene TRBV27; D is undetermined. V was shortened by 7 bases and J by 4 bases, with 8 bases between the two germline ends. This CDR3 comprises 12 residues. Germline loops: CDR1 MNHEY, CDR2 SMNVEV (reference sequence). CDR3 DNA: TGTGCCAGCACCATTCCCGGAAACACCATATATTTT. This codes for CASTIPGNTIYF.

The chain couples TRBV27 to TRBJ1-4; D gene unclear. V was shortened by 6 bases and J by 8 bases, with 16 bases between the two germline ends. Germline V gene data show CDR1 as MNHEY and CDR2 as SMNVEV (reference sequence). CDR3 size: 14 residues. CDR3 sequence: CASSRGRFEEKLFF. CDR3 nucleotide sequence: TGTGCCAGCAGCCGTGGCAGGTTTGAAGAAAAACTGTTTTTT.

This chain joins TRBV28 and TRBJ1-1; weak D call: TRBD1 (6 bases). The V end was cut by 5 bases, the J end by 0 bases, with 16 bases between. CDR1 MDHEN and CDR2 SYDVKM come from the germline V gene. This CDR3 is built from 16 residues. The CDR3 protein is CASSPGTRLMNTEAFF. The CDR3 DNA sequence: TGTGCCAGCAGTCCCGGGACACGACTAATGAACACTGAAGCTTTCTTT.

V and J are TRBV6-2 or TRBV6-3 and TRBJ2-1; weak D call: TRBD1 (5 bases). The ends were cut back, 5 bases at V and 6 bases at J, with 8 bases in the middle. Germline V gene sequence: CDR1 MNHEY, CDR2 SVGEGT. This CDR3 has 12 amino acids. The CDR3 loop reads CASSLGVNEQFF. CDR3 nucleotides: TGTGCCAGCAGTCTAGGGGTCAATGAGCAGTTCTTC.

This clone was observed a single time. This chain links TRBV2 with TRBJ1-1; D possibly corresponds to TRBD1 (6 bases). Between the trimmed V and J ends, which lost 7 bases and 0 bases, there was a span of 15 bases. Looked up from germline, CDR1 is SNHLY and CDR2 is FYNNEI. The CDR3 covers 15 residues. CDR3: CASKPQTGMNTEAFF. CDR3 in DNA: TGTGCCAGCAAACCCCAGACAGGAATGAACACTGAAGCTTTCTTT.

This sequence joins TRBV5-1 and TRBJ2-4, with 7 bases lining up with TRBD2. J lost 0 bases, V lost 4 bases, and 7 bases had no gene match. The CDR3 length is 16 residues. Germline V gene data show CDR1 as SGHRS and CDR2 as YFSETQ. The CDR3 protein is CASSTGGGTAKNIQYF. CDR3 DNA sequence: TGCGCCAGCAGCACGGGCGGGGGTACAGCCAAAAACATTCAGTACTTC.

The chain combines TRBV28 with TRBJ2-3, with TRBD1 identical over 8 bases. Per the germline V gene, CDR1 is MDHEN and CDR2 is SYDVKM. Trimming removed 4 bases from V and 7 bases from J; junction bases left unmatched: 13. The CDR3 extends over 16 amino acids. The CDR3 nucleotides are TGTGCCAGCAGTTCAAACTCAGGGGGCAGCGGTTATACGCAGTATTTT. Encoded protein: CASSSNSGGSGYTQYF. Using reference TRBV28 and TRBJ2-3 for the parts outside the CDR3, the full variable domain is DVKVTQSSRYLVKRTGEKVFLECVQDMDHENMFWYRQDPGLGLRLIYFSYDVKMKEKGDIPEGYSVSREKKERFSLILESASTNQTSMYLCASSSNSGGSGYTQYFGPGTRLTVL.

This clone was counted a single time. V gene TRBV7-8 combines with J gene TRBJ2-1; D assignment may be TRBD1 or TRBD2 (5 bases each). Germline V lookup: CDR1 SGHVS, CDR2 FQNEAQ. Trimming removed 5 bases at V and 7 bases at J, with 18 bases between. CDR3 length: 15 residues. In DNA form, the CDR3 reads TGTGCCAGCAGCCGAGGGGCGGGCCTGTATAATGAGCAGTTCTTC. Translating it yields CASSRGAGLYNEQFF.

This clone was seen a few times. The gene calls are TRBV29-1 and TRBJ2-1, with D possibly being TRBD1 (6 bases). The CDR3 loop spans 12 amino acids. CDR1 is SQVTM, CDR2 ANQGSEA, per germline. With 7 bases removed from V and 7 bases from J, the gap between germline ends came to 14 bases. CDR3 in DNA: TGCAGCGGTGACCGAGGGGGAAATGAGCAGTTCTTC. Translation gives CSGDRGGNEQFF.

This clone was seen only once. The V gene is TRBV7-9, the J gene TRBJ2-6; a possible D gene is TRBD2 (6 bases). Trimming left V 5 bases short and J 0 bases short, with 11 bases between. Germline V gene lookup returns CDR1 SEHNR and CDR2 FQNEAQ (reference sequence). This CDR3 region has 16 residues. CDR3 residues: CASSRRGISGANVLTF. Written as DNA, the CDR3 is TGTGCCAGCAGCCGGAGGGGTATCTCTGGGGCCAACGTCCTGACTTTC. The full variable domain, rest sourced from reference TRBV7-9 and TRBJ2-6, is DTGVSQNPRHKITKRGQNVTFRCDPISEHNRLYWYRQTLGQGPEFLTYFQNEAQLEKSRLLSDRFSAERPKGSFSTLEIQRTEQGDSAMYLCASSRRGISGANVLTFGAGSRLTVL.

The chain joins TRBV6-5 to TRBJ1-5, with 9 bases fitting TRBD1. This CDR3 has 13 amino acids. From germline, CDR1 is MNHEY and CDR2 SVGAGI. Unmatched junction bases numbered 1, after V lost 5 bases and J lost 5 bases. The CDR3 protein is CASSTGGYQPQHF. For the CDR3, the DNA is TGTGCCAGCAGTACAGGGGGCTATCAGCCCCAGCATTTT.

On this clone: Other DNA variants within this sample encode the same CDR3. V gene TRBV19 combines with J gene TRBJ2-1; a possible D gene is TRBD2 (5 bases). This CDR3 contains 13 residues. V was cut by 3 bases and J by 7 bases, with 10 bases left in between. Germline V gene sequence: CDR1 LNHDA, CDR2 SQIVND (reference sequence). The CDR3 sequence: CASSILAGNEQFF. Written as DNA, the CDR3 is TGTGCCAGTAGTATTCTAGCAGGTAATGAGCAGTTCTTC.

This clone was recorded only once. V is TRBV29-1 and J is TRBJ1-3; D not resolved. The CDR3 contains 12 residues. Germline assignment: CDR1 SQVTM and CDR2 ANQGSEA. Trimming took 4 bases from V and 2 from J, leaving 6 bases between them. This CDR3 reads CSVGLAGNTIYF. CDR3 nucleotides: TGCAGCGTTGGACTAGCTGGAAACACCATATATTTT.

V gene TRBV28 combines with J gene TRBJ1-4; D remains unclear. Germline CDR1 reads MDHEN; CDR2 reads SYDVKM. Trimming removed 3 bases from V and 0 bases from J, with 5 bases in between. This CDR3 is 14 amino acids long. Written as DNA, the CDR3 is TGTGCCAGCAGTTTCCCAGCAACTAATGAAAAACTGTTTTTT. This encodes CASSFPATNEKLFF.

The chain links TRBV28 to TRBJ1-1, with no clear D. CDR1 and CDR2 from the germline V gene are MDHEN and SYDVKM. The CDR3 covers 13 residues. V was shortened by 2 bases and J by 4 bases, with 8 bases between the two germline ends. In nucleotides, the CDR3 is TGTGCCAGCAGTTTAGGCAGTCTCACTGAAGCTTTCTTT. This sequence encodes CASSLGSLTEAFF.

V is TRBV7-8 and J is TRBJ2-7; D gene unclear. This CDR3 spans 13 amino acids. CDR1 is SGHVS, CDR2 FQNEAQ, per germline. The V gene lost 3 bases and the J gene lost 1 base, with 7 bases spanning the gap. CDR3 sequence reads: CASSLGPSYEQYF. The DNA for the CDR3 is TGTGCCAGCAGCTTGGGCCCGTCCTACGAGCAGTACTTC.

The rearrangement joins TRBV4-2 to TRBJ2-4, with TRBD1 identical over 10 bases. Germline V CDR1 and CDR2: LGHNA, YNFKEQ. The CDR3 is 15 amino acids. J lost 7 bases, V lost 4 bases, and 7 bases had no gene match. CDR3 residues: CASSLHEGQGNIQYF. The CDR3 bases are TGTGCCAGCAGCCTTCATGAGGGACAGGGGAACATTCAGTACTTC.

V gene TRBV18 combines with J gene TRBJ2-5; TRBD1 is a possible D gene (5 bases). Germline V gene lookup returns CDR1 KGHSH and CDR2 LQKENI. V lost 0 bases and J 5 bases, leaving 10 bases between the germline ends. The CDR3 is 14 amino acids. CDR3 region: CASSPPGQKETQYF. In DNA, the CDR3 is TGTGCCAGCTCACCACCGGGGCAGAAGGAGACCCAGTACTTC. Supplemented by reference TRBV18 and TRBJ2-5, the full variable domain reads NAGVMQNPRHLVRRRGQEARLRCSPMKGHSHVYWYRQLPEEGLKFMVYLQKENIIDESGMPKERFSAEFPKEGPSILRIQQVVRGDSAAYFCASSPPGQKETQYFGPGTRLLVL.